The 9 T cell receptor beta chains in this list originate from one sample, sequenced in a study of cytomegalovirus exposure and HLA in healthy donors. Generated by immunoSEQ multiplex PCR, the TCRdb table keeps only in-frame clones and is missing some. The sample contains 130,000 to 150,000 clones, 70% to 90% of which appear only once. Sequenced input: PBMCs. The receptors were sampled from a man aged 18 to 30 in good health and CMV-seronegative.

The chain uses TRBV19 and TRBJ2-4; 10 nucleotides align to TRBD1. Germline lookup yields CDR1 LNHDA and CDR2 SQIVND (reference sequence). This CDR3 has 15 residues. V shed 4 bases and J 4 bases; nucleotides not matched to a gene: 4. CDR3 bases: TGTGCCAGTAGTACGGGACAGGGGATTAAAAACATTCAGTACTTC. This encodes CASSTGQGIKNIQYF.

The chain has TRBV4-1 and TRBJ1-6; D call uncertain. In germline, CDR1 is MGHRA, CDR2 YSYEKL. This CDR3 contains 14 residues. V lost 6 bases, J lost 9 bases, and 15 bases lay in between. CDR3 residues: CASRRGVLSSPLHF. For the CDR3, the DNA is TGCGCCAGCAGAAGAGGAGTTTTGTCTTCACCCCTCCACTTT.

The rearrangement uses TRBV5-1 and TRBJ1-4; D might be TRBD1 (6 bases). V dropped 3 bases and J dropped 7 bases, with 19 bases sitting between them. The germline V gene encodes CDR1 SGHRS and CDR2 YFSETQ. The CDR3 covers 16 residues. CDR3 residues: CASSSAYGGRGEKLFF. DNA of the CDR3: TGCGCCAGCAGCTCGGCCTACGGGGGGCGCGGTGAAAAACTGTTTTTT.

This chain joins TRBV5-6 and TRBJ2-3; D might be TRBD2 (7 bases). V was shortened by 5 bases and J by 2 bases, with 15 bases between the two germline ends. The CDR3 length is 15 residues. The germline V gene encodes CDR1 SGHDT and CDR2 YYEEEE. CDR3 residues: CASSLTRGATDTQYF. CDR3 nucleotides: TGTGCCAGCAGTCTCACCCGGGGGGCCACAGATACGCAGTATTTT.

A single count supports this clone. This sequence joins TRBV5-1 and TRBJ2-5; D is possibly TRBD2 (6 bases). The germline V gene has CDR1 SGHRS and CDR2 YFSETQ. Trimming cost V 2 bases and J 5 bases, with 13 bases left between them. The CDR3 is 14 residues long. The CDR3 here is CASSLTLRGETQYF. CDR3 nucleotides: TGCGCCAGCAGCTTAACACTTCGGGGGGAGACCCAGTACTTC.

The genes are TRBV7-9 and TRBJ2-3; D is unclear. This CDR3 contains 12 residues. The germline gives CDR1 SEHNR, CDR2 FQNEAQ (reference sequence). Deletions cut 7 bases from V and 5 bases from J, with 10 bases between. Here the CDR3 DNA reads TGTGCCAGCACCTCTGAGAGAGATACGCAGTATTTT. It yields the protein CASTSERDTQYF.

The chain combines TRBV29-1 with TRBJ1-1, with TRBD1 matching over 9 bases. V shed 6 bases, J shed 5 bases, and the junction held 22 bases outside the gene matches. Germline V gene lookup returns CDR1 SQVTM and CDR2 ANQGSEA. CDR3 length: 18 amino acids. CDR3 in amino acids: CSVPPYTGTGLMSTEAFF. CDR3 bases: TGCAGCGTCCCCCCTTACACCGGGACAGGGCTTATGTCGACTGAAGCTTTCTTT.

This chain joins TRBV6-1 and TRBJ2-3; D is uncertain. The CDR3 is 13 amino acids. Trimming cost V 8 bases and J 0 bases, with 9 bases left between them. Germline V CDR1 and CDR2: MNHNS, SASEGT. The CDR3 sequence: CASLLGSTDTQYF. CDR3 in DNA: TGTGCCAGCCTGCTAGGTAGCACAGATACGCAGTATTTT.

The chain couples TRBV13 to TRBJ1-3; 9 positions match TRBD1. The V segment lost 5 bases and the J segment 0 bases; nucleotides outside the gene matches: 8. Germline assignment: CDR1 PRHDT and CDR2 FYEKMQ (reference sequence). The CDR3 totals 17 residues. The CDR3 region is CASSLRTGAISGNTIYF. Written as DNA, the CDR3 is TGTGCCAGCAGCCTACGGACAGGGGCCATCTCTGGAAACACCATATATTTT.